This T cell receptor (beta chain) was observed in a study of cytomegalovirus exposure and HLA in healthy donors. About the research overall: Within an early data release were 85 million or so unique TCRs drawn from HLA-typed donors. Study-wide results and limits: Another analysis was done later, and it associated 16,951 TCR beta sequences with HLA alleles at 0.05 false discovery rate. It was fewer than 200 TCR beta chains that were listed as cytomegalovirus-associated.

Regarding donors, all were healthy bone marrow donors. Both 60 Vbeta primers and 13 Jbeta primers went into the PCR. Clones were sequenced by immunoSEQ multiplex PCR, and TCRdb holds only the in-frame ones, with some missing. The sample yields around 120,000 clones, under 90% seen once. The CDR3 contains 12 residues. The V end lost 6 bases, the J end lost 4 bases, and 9 bases lay between the germline ends. The V gene's germline CDR1 is MNHEY and CDR2 SVGAGI. This clone turned up a few times. No antigen is known for it. Material for sequencing was PBMCs. The V call is TRBV6-5, the J call TRBJ1-1; D perhaps matches TRBD1 (5 bases). The receptor was derived from a woman aged 40 to 50 in good health and CMV-seronegative. CDR3 bases: TGTGCCAGCAGGTACCAGGGCACTGAAGCTTTCTTT. It yields the protein CASRYQGTEAFF.